One and the same sample provided the 17 T cell receptor beta chains below, sequenced in a study of cytomegalovirus exposure and HLA in healthy donors. PCR employed 60 Vbeta and 13 Jbeta primers. Sequencing used immunoSEQ multiplex PCR; TCRdb keeps in-frame clones, though not all of them. The sample includes approximately 140,000 clones, about 60% of them seen just once. The sequenced material came from PBMCs. These receptors all come from a woman aged 55-69 years in good health and CMV-seropositive.

This chain links TRBV10-3 with TRBJ1-5; D gene uncertain. From germline, CDR1 is ENHRY and CDR2 SYGVKD. The CDR3 consists of 13 residues. Between the trimmed V and J ends, which lost 2 bases and 5 bases, there was a span of 7 bases. CDR3 bases: TGTGCCATCAGTGAGATCCAGGATCAGCCCCAGCATTTT. This translates into CAISEIQDQPQHF.

This clone has more than one count but fewer than ten. The chain has TRBV10-1 and TRBJ1-4, with TRBD1 matching over 7 bases. CDR1 is WNHNN and CDR2 is SYGVQD in the germline V gene (reference sequence). The CDR3 is made up of 12 amino acids. V lost 10 bases, J lost 6 bases, and 5 bases stayed unmatched. In DNA form, the CDR3 reads TGCGCCATACAGACAGGGCATGAAAAACTGTTTTTT. Its translation is CAIQTGHEKLFF.

The V and J genes are TRBV6-5 and TRBJ1-2; 10 bases agree with TRBD1. V dropped 0 bases and J dropped 4; count of bases not matched to a gene: 2. CDR1 and CDR2 (germline): MNHEY, SVGAGI. The CDR3 contains 15 residues. CDR3 in DNA: TGTGCCAGCAGTTACTCGACAGGGGGCATCTATGGCTACACCTTC. This translates into CASSYSTGGIYGYTF.

This clone was detected only once. The chain links TRBV2 to TRBJ2-1, with D possibly matching TRBD2 (6 bases). This CDR3 is 15 amino acids long. The V end lost 4 bases, the J end lost 1 base, and 11 bases lay between the germline ends. Germline lookup yields CDR1 SNHLY and CDR2 FYNNEI. The chain's CDR3 is CASSGRAGSYNEQFF. DNA of the CDR3: TGTGCCAGCAGTGGCAGAGCGGGTTCCTACAATGAGCAGTTCTTC.

The chain links TRBV4-1 to TRBJ2-7; D gene unclear. The V end lost 3 bases, the J end lost 2 bases, and 17 bases lay between the germline ends. Germline V gene data show CDR1 as MGHRA and CDR2 as YSYEKL. The CDR3 consists of 16 residues. This chain's CDR3 is CASSQNTVKPAYEQYF. Written as DNA, the CDR3 is TGCGCCAGCAGCCAGAACACAGTTAAACCGGCCTACGAGCAGTACTTC.

The rearrangement joins TRBV7-2 to TRBJ2-1; no clear D. The germline CDR1 and CDR2 sequences are SGHTA and FQGNSA. This CDR3 region has 16 residues. The V end was cut by 4 bases, the J end by 4 bases, with 17 bases between. The CDR3 spells CASSSEVLAGYNEQFF. CDR3 DNA: TGTGCCAGCAGCTCAGAGGTGTTAGCCGGATACAATGAGCAGTTCTTC.

J is TRBJ2-7 and V is TRBV7-3; TRBD1 is a possible D gene (6 bases). The CDR3 runs 14 residues. Between the trimmed V and J ends, which lost 5 bases and 2 bases, there was a span of 13 bases. Germline values: CDR1 SGHTA, CDR2 FQGTGA. DNA for the CDR3: TGTGCCAGCAGCCCCCAACAGGGAGCCTACGAGCAGTACTTC. Protein: CASSPQQGAYEQYF.

This clone was detected only a few times. The chain employs TRBV5-6 and TRBJ1-2, with TRBD1 matching 8 bases. Trimming took 0 bases from V and 3 from J; bases not matched to a gene: 1. The length of the CDR3 is 14 residues. From germline, CDR1 is SGHDT and CDR2 YYEEEE. CDR3 DNA: TGTGCCAGCAGCTTGGGGACAGGGTACTATGGCTACACCTTC. It specifies CASSLGTGYYGYTF. Using reference TRBV5-6 and TRBJ1-2 for the parts outside the CDR3, the full variable domain is DAGVTQSPTHLIKTRGQQVTLRCSPKSGHDTVSWYQQALGQGPQFIFQYYEEEERQRGNFPDRFSGHQFPNYSSELNVNALLLGDSALYLCASSLGTGYYGYTFGSGTRLTVV.

Turning to this clone: The conserved phenylalanine or tryptophan normally closing the CDR3 is absent here, so this likely arose from a read error. The genes are TRBV28 and TRBJ1-2; D is unclear. The CDR3 loop spans 13 amino acids. V was clipped by 8 bases and J by 1 base, with 11 bases between them. The germline V gene has CDR1 MDHEN and CDR2 SYDVKM. The CDR3 bases are TGTGCCAGCTCATTCGGTGGTAACTATGGCTACACCTCC. Protein: CASSFGGNYGYTS.

The chain uses TRBV28 and TRBJ2-2, with D unresolved. CDR1 is MDHEN and CDR2 is SYDVKM in the germline V gene. CDR3 length: 14 amino acids. Trimming took off 6 bases at V and 4 bases at J, with 12 bases between the two ends. In nucleotides, the CDR3 is TGTGCCAGCAGCCCTTTTCTCCCCACCGGGGAGCTGTTTTTT. This gives the protein CASSPFLPTGELFF.

The V call is TRBV11-2, the J call TRBJ1-1, with D possibly matching TRBD1 (5 bases). The CDR3 consists of 13 residues. Looked up from germline, CDR1 is SGHAT and CDR2 is FQNNGV. Trimming took off 5 bases at V and 6 bases at J, with 13 bases between the two ends. CDR3 in amino acids: CASSPRPGAEAFF. DNA for the CDR3: TGTGCCAGCAGCCCCCGACCGGGGGCTGAAGCTTTCTTT.

The chain is built from TRBV5-3 and TRBJ2-7, with a weak D call TRBD2 (5 bases). TRBV5-3 is noted as an ORF with a role that remains uncertain. V lost 6 bases and J lost 0, with 13 bases in between. The CDR3 totals 14 residues. This CDR3 is CARTLAMSSYEQYF. The DNA for the CDR3 is TGTGCCAGAACCCTAGCTATGAGCTCCTACGAGCAGTACTTC.

The rearrangement joins TRBV6-5 to TRBJ2-7; unclear D gene. The CDR3 extends over 13 amino acids. V was pared by 4 bases and J by 4 bases, with 11 bases between. The germline gives CDR1 MNHEY, CDR2 SVGAGI. The CDR3 loop reads CASSSGSTYEQYF. In DNA, the CDR3 is TGTGCCAGCAGTTCAGGCAGTACTTACGAGCAGTACTTC.

Only a few counts were recorded for this clone. The chain couples TRBV5-1 to TRBJ2-2; 7 bases map to TRBD2. Germline CDR1 SGHRS, CDR2 YFSETQ. There are 16 residues in the CDR3. The V and J ends lost 5 bases and 0 bases, in that order; junction bases with no gene match: 7. The CDR3 DNA reads as TGCGCCAGCAGGAGCCCGAGCGGGGCGAACACCGGGGAGCTGTTTTTT. Its translation is CASRSPSGANTGELFF. Full variable domain (outside the CDR3, taken from reference TRBV5-1 and TRBJ2-2): KAGVTQTPRYLIKTRGQQVTLSCSPISGHRSVSWYQQTPGQGLQFLFEYFSETQRNKGNFPGRFSGRQFSNSRSEMNVSTLELGDSALYLCASRSPSGANTGELFFGEGSRLTVL.

This chain uses TRBV5-1 with TRBJ1-2; no definite D call. This CDR3 has 12 amino acids. Trimming stripped 5 bases from V and 8 bases from J, with 13 bases between. Germline-derived CDR1 and CDR2 are SGHRS and YFSETQ. CDR3: CASRGRSWGYTF. CDR3 sequence (DNA): TGCGCCAGCAGAGGCAGGTCATGGGGCTACACCTTC.

The chain combines TRBV27 with TRBJ1-5, with a possible D match to TRBD1 (5 bases). There are 15 residues in the CDR3. Germline assignment: CDR1 MNHEY and CDR2 SMNVEV (reference sequence). V was clipped by 5 bases and J by 1 base, with 12 bases between them. CDR3 nucleotides: TGTGCCAGCAGTCGGACCCGGGGGAGCAATCAGCCCCAGCATTTT. Translation: CASSRTRGSNQPQHF.

This chain uses TRBV5-4 with TRBJ2-3; D ambiguous. The V end was cut by 4 bases, the J end by 3 bases, with 9 bases between. The CDR3 has 13 residues. Germline CDR1 is SGHNT and CDR2 is YYREEE (reference sequence). CDR3 nucleotides: TGTGCCAGCAGCCTCCTCAGGACAGATACGCAGTATTTT. This gives the protein CASSLLRTDTQYF.